The 9 T cell receptor beta chains listed next were all sequenced from one sample in a study of cytomegalovirus exposure and HLA in healthy donors. The data were produced by immunoSEQ multiplex PCR, yet TCRdb's version contains in-frame clones alone and is incomplete. The sample includes about 130,000 clones, 89% of them seen just once. The sample taken for sequencing was PBMCs. The source is a woman under 30 in good health and CMV-seronegative.

The sample holds one count of this clone. This rearrangement joins TRBV6-6 to TRBJ2-1, with 9 bases that match TRBD2. V gave up 0 bases and J gave up 8 bases; unmatched junction bases: 5. This CDR3 region has 15 residues. Germline CDR1 MNHNY, CDR2 SVGAGI (reference sequence). This CDR3 is CASSYSTSGDYEQFF. CDR3 nucleotide sequence: TGTGCCAGCAGTTACTCGACTAGCGGTGATTATGAGCAGTTCTTC.

The chain recombines TRBV10-2 with TRBJ2-1; 11 bases agree with TRBD2. V lost 5 bases and J lost 3; bases outside the gene matches: 3. Germline CDR1 reads WSHSY; CDR2 reads SAAADI. The CDR3 has 15 amino acids. CDR3 bases: TGCGCCAGCAGTATAGCGGGAGGGGACTACAATGAGCAGTTCTTC. This gives the protein CASSIAGGDYNEQFF.

The chain is built from TRBV30 and TRBJ2-3, with a weak D call TRBD2 (5 bases). Trimming left V 0 bases short and J 5 bases short, with 15 bases between. CDR3 length: 15 amino acids. The germline gives CDR1 GTSNPN, CDR2 SVGIG (reference sequence). The CDR3 bases are TGTGCCTGGAGTGTTCCCCTCCGAGGGAAAGATACGCAGTATTTT. Its translation: CAWSVPLRGKDTQYF.

The chain carries TRBV14 and TRBJ2-7; D is unresolved. Germline V gene sequence: CDR1 SGHDN, CDR2 FVKESK. V was shortened by 0 bases and J by 1 base, with 7 bases between the two germline ends. The CDR3 extends over 14 amino acids. For the CDR3, the DNA is TGTGCCAGCAGCCAAGAGTCCAGATCCTACGAGCAGTACTTC. The encoded protein is CASSQESRSYEQYF.

V and J are TRBV4-1 and TRBJ2-5, with 7 bases identical to TRBD2. V lost 4 bases and J lost 5; bases outside the gene matches: 13. The length of the CDR3 is 16 residues. From germline, CDR1 is MGHRA and CDR2 YSYEKL. CDR3: CASSRLPSGGGETQYF. The CDR3 nucleotides are TGCGCCAGCAGCCGACTACCTAGCGGAGGAGGGGAGACCCAGTACTTC.

This rearrangement joins TRBV2 to TRBJ2-7; 7 bases agree with TRBD1. The germline V gene encodes CDR1 SNHLY and CDR2 FYNNEI. J was trimmed by 5 bases and V by 3 bases; bases with no gene match: 7. The length of the CDR3 is 14 residues. The CDR3 region is CASSESETGNEQYF. The CDR3 DNA reads TGTGCCAGCAGTGAGTCCGAGACAGGGAACGAGCAGTACTTC.

This clone was recorded only once. V gene TRBV6-5 combines with J gene TRBJ2-5; 7 positions match TRBD2. Germline V lookup: CDR1 MNHEY, CDR2 SVGAGI. The trim removed 8 bases at V and 5 bases at J, leaving 14 bases unmatched. This CDR3 is built from 15 residues. CDR3 in amino acids: CASRSPAGRGETQYF. DNA of the CDR3: TGTGCCAGCCGTTCCCCAGCGGGACGGGGTGAGACCCAGTACTTC.

V is TRBV6-5 and J is TRBJ2-1; 8 bases fit TRBD1. J was trimmed by 8 bases and V by 6 bases; bases with no gene match: 3. CDR1 is MNHEY, CDR2 SVGAGI, per germline. The CDR3 is 12 amino acids. The CDR3 bases are TGTGCCAGCAGAGAGACAGGGGATGAGCAGTTCTTC. Translating gives CASRETGDEQFF.

The rearrangement links TRBV11-2 to TRBJ2-1, with 10 bases matching TRBD2. J was trimmed by 4 bases and V by 1 base; bases with no gene match: 4. Germline loops: CDR1 SGHAT, CDR2 FQNNGV. CDR3 length equals 16 residues. The CDR3 sequence: CASSLVMTSGYNEQFF. CDR3 sequence (DNA): TGTGCCAGCAGCTTAGTCATGACTAGCGGGTACAATGAGCAGTTCTTC.